Listed below are T cell receptor beta chains from one sample, sequenced in a study of T cells in Graves' hyperthyroidism and ophthalmopathy. TCRdb analysed the multiplex PCR reads with MiXCR anew, one entry per CDR3 protein. The sample contains 700,000 or so distinct CDR3 sequences, over 15% of which appear only once. What was sequenced was blood. Receptors originate from a man between 18 and 35 years old with Graves' hyperthyroidism. CDR3s include the opening cysteine and the closing phenylalanine or tryptophan. A D gene is named only where the DNA matches it firmly. Not every row has a clone size; where given, it reads once, few, many or a size class.

d_call | j_call | clone_size | v_call | cdr3_nt | cdr3_aa
NA | TRBJ2-1 | many | TRBV11-3 | TGTGCCAGCAGCTCACAGACTAGTACGGGGCAGTTCTTC | CASSSQTSTGQFF
NA | TRBJ2-3 | NA | TRBV19 | TGTGCCAGTAGTATAGACAGCCCCACAGATACGCAGTATTTT | CASSIDSPTDTQYF
TRBD1 | TRBJ2-7 | NA | TRBV7-8 | TGTGCCAGCAGCTCGACAGGGAGCACCTACGAGCAGTACTTC | CASSSTGSTYEQYF
TRBD1 | TRBJ2-7 | many | TRBV28 | TGTGCCAGCAGTATCGAGACAGGGGGACAACCCTACGAGCAGTACTTC | CASSIETGGQPYEQYF
NA | TRBJ1-5 | NA | TRBV18 | TGTGCCAGCTCACCAGTAAATCAGCCCCAGCATTTT | CASSPVNQPQHF
TRBD2 | TRBJ2-3 | many | TRBV20-1 | TGCAGTGCTAGAGACCCGCTAGCGGGAGATACGCAGTATTTT | CSARDPLAGDTQYF
NA | TRBJ2-1 | many | TRBV28 | TGTGCCAGCAGTTTAGGTGGAGGAACCTACAATGAGCAGTTCTTC | CASSLGGGTYNEQFF
TRBD1 | TRBJ1-1 | many | TRBV27 | TGTGCCAGCAGTCGCCGACAGGGGGCACAGAACACTGAAGCTTTCTTT | CASSRRQGAQNTEAFF
NA | TRBJ1-1 | NA | TRBV15 | TGTGCCACCAGCCCAGGAGAGGGCTTGAACACTGAAGCTTTCTTT | CATSPGEGLNTEAFF
NA | TRBJ2-1 | NA | TRBV5-1 | TGCGCCAGCAGCCTAAACCGCGGAGGCTCCTACAATGAGCAGTTCTTC | CASSLNRGGSYNEQFF
NA | TRBJ2-7 | many | TRBV7-2 | TGTGCCAGCAGCTTAGGCGCCAGGGATTACGAGCAGTACTTC | CASSLGARDYEQYF
NA | TRBJ1-1 | many | TRBV7-9 | TGTGCCAGCAGCTTAGACGGGGAGAACACTGAAGCTTTCTTT | CASSLDGENTEAFF
TRBD1 | TRBJ2-5 | NA | TRBV5-1 | TGCGCCAGCATGGCAGGGGGAAGATATGAGACCCAGTACTTC | CASMAGGRYETQYF
TRBD1 | TRBJ1-5 | few | TRBV6-1 | TGTGCCAGCACCGGGACAGGGGGCGCCGGACGAAATCAGCCCCAGCATTTT | CASTGTGGAGRNQPQHF
TRBD1 | TRBJ2-3 | NA | TRBV18 | TGTGCCAGCTCTGCCGGGACAGAAAATACGCAGTATTTT | CASSAGTENTQYF
NA | TRBJ1-3 | NA | TRBV9 | TGTGCCGGCAGCGTAGGGGGGGGCTCTGGAAACACCATATATTTT | CAGSVGGGSGNTIYF
TRBD2 | TRBJ2-7 | NA | TRBV10-3 | TGTGCCATCACCTCGGGACTAGCGGGAGCGTACGAGCAGTACTTC | CAITSGLAGAYEQYF
TRBD1 | TRBJ1-4 | once | TRBV7-2 | TGTGCCAGCTCCCGGGCCCCGGACAGGCCTAATGAAAAACTGTTTTTT | CASSRAPDRPNEKLFF
NA | TRBJ1-5 | NA | TRBV28 | TGTGCCAGCAGTCTTTCGGGGGCACGGCAGCCCCAGCATTTT | CASSLSGARQPQHF
TRBD2 | TRBJ2-1 | NA | TRBV6-2/TRBV6-3 | TGTGCCAGCAGGAGCCGCCGAGGACTAGCGGGAGTCTACAATGAGCAGTTCTTC | CASRSRRGLAGVYNEQFF
NA | TRBJ1-2 | many | TRBV2 | TGTGCCAGCAGTGCGAGGACCGACCGTGGCTACACCTTC | CASSARTDRGYTF
NA | TRBJ1-5 | NA | TRBV9 | TGTGCCAGCAGCCGCCAATGGGGTGGAGACAATCAGCCCCAGCATTTT | CASSRQWGGDNQPQHF
TRBD1 | TRBJ1-1 | few | TRBV7-9 | TGTGCCAGCACCTGGACAGGAATCATGAACACTGAAGCTTTCTTT | CASTWTGIMNTEAFF